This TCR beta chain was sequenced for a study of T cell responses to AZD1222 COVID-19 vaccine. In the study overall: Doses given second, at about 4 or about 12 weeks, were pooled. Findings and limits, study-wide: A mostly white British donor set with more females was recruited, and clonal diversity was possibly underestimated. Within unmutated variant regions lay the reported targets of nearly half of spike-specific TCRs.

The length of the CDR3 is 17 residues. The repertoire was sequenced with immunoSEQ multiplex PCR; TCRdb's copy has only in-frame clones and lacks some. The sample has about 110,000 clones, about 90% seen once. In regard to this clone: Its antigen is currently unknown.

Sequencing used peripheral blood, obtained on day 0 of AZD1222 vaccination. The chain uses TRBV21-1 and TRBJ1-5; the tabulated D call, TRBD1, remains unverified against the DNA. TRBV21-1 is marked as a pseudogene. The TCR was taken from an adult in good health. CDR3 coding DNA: TGTGCCAGCAGCAAACGAAGAAAGGACAGGAGCAATCAGCCCCAGCATTTT. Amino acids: CASSKRRKDRSNQPQHF.